This record looks at one T cell receptor (beta chain) sequence and its context. The antigen it recognizes is unknown. Base quality data are lacking; no much larger clone is found one base away. Counted from cysteine to phenylalanine, this CDR3 has 16 amino acids. Just CDR3 DNA is preserved here, 48 bases in frame from base 1. The V and J ends are trimmed by 5 bases and 3 bases, leaving 18 bases between them. The germline V gene (reference sequence) sets CDR1 to MNHEY and CDR2 to SMNVEV. The data were taken from a study of blood T cell repertoires in COVID-19 (dated by TCRdb to between 2020 and 2021). Context from the whole study: Samples from collaborators originated in the United States, Italy and Spain and spanned both the acute and convalescent phases of COVID-19. The material from the prospective study consisted of cDNA or gDNA derived from T cells, B-cell-depleted T cells, or PBMCs. The dataset comprised deeply sampled blood TCRbeta repertoires from subjects exposed to, actively infected with, or recovered from COVID-19. A freely available public database, intended as a resource for researchers studying the immune response to SARS-CoV-2, is where the repertoires were released. The samples were drawn from two sources: the first 160 participants of the ongoing ImmuneRACE study, and about 1,300 subjects contributed by 6 global collaborators. Nearly every sample came with metadata listing a de-identified subject ID, COVID-19 status, age in years and sex. Where HLA class I and class II types were available, the types were taken from metadata supplied by the sample provider, not from assay-based typing. General conclusions and limits of the study: How much clinical and demographic metadata was included differed by source and by participant, and the metadata was provided uncurated.

TCRbeta CDR3 regions were amplified from genomic DNA using the immunoSEQ Assay, a bias-controlled multiplex PCR. In the paper's pipeline: Within the assay, amplification of reference gene primers was used to estimate how many nucleated cells each sample contained. To quantify the absolute abundance of each unique TCRbeta CDR3 rearrangement, sequence reads were collapsed and filtered. For each sample, productive Simpson clonality was calculated by taking the square root of Simpson's diversity index across productive rearrangements. Not all clones reach the TCRdb copy of this immuneACCESS table, which keeps in-frame sequences only. Checked studies attribute under half of the gap to unresolved V genes and leave the rest unexplained. V, J and clone size are those of that table, while D and trimming were read from the DNA. The sample profile shows about 180,000 clones; about 81% of them were found once. The leading ten clones occupy about 10% of the sample.

In Seattle, one collaborating source enrolled patients while the infection was active and tracked those patients longitudinally over the course of disease. Collaborating institutions collected whole blood in K2EDTA tubes following their own protocols. Collaborator samples were shipped for TCRbeta analysis as frozen whole blood, isolated PBMCs, or DNA extracted from either sample type. Sequencing was performed on peripheral blood. This receptor chain uses TRBV27 and TRBJ2-3; TRBD2 could be the D gene, as 6 bases match. This receptor was taken from a woman aged 80 or over with COVID-19, enrolled during active disease. The CDR3 protein is CASSPTLRDLTDTQYF. The sequenced DNA: TGTGCCAGCAGTCCAACCTTAAGGGACTTAACAGATACGCAGTATTTT.